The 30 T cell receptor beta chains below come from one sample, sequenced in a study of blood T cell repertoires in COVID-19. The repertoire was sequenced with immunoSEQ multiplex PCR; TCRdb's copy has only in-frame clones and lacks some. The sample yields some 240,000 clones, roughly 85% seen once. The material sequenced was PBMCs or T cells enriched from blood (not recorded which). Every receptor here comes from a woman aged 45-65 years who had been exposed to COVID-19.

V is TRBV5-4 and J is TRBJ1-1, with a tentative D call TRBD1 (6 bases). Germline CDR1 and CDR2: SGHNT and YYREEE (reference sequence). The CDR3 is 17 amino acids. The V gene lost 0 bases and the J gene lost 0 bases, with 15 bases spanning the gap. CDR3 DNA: TGTGCCAGCAGCTTGGTATCGGCAGGGGCTATGAACACTGAAGCTTTCTTT. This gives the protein CASSLVSAGAMNTEAFF. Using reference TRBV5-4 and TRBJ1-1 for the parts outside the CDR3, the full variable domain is ETGVTQSPTHLIKTRGQQVTLRCSSQSGHNTVSWYQQALGQGPQFIFQYYREEENGRGNFPPRFSGLQFPNYSSELNVNALELDDSALYLCASSLVSAGAMNTEAFFGQGTRLTVV.

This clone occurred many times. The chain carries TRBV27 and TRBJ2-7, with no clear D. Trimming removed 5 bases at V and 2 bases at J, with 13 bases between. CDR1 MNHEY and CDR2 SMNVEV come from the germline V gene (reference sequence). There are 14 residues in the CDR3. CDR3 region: CASSPRSGPYEQYF. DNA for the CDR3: TGTGCCAGCAGTCCGCGATCTGGGCCCTACGAGCAGTACTTC.

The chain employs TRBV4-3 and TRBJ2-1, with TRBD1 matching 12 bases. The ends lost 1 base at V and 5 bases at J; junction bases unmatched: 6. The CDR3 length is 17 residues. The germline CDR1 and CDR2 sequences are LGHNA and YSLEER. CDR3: CASSQAVGTGGHNEQFF. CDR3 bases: TGCGCCAGCAGCCAAGCGGTGGGGACAGGGGGCCACAATGAGCAGTTCTTC.

This CDR3 is CSEELRGTQYF. The CDR3, as DNA: TGCAGTGAGGAGCTACGGGGGACCCAGTACTTC. The chain employs TRBV20-1 and TRBJ2-5; tentatively, D is TRBD2 (5 bases). From germline, CDR1 is DFQATT and CDR2 SNEGSKA (reference sequence). Trimming left V 7 bases short and J 7 bases short, with 13 bases between. This CDR3 region has 11 residues.

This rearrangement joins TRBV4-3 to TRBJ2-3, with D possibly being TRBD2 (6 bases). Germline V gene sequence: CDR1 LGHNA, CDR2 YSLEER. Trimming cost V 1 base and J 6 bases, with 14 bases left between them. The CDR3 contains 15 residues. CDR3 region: CASSQGGGARDTQYF. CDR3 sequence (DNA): TGCGCCAGCAGCCAAGGGGGCGGGGCGAGGGATACGCAGTATTTT.

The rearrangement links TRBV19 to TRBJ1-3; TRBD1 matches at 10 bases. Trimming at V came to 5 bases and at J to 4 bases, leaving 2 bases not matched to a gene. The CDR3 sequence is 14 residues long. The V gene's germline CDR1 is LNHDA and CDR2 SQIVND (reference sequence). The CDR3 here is CASSPGQGGNTIYF. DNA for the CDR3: TGTGCCAGTAGTCCGGGACAGGGGGGAAACACCATATATTTT.

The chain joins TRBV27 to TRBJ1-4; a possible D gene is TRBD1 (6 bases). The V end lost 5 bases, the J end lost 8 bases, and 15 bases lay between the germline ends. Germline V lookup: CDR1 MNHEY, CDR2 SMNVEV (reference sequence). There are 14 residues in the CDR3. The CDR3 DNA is TGTGCCAGCAGTCGCCGGGACATTAGCGAAAAACTGTTTTTT. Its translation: CASSRRDISEKLFF.

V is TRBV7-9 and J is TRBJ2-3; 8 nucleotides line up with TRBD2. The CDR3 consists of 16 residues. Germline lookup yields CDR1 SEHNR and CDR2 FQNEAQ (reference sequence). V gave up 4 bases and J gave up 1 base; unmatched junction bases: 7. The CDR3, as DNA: TGTGCCAGCAGCTCCCGGGGGGGAAGCGGCACAGATACGCAGTATTTT. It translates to CASSSRGGSGTDTQYF. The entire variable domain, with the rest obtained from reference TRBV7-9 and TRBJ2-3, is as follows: DTGVSQNPRHKITKRGQNVTFRCDPISEHNRLYWYRQTLGQGPEFLTYFQNEAQLEKSRLLSDRFSAERPKGSFSTLEIQRTEQGDSAMYLCASSSRGGSGTDTQYFGPGTRLTVL.

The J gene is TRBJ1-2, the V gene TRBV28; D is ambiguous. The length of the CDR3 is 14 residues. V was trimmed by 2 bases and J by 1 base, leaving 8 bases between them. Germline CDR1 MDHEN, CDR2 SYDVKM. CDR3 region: CASSLAGFNYGYTF. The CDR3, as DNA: TGTGCCAGCAGTTTAGCCGGGTTTAACTATGGCTACACCTTC.

For the CDR3, the DNA is TGTGCCAGCAGCTCCCAACAGGGGGCTCAAAACGAGCAGTACTTC. Its translation is CASSSQQGAQNEQYF. The V and J genes are TRBV7-6 and TRBJ2-7; 9 bases map to TRBD1. Germline V gene data show CDR1 as SGHVS and CDR2 as FNYEAQ. Losses at the gene ends were 4 bases for V and 5 bases for J; bases not matched to a gene: 9. CDR3 length: 15 residues.

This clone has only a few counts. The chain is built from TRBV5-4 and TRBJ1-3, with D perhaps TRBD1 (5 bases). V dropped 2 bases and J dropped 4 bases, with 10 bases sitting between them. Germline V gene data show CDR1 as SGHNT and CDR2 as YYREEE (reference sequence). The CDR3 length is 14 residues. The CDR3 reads CASSLLGPGNTIYF. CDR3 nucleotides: TGTGCCAGCAGCTTATTGGGGCCAGGAAACACCATATATTTT. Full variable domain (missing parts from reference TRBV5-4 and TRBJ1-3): ETGVTQSPTHLIKTRGQQVTLRCSSQSGHNTVSWYQQALGQGPQFIFQYYREEENGRGNFPPRFSGLQFPNYSSELNVNALELDDSALYLCASSLLGPGNTIYFGEGSWLTVV.

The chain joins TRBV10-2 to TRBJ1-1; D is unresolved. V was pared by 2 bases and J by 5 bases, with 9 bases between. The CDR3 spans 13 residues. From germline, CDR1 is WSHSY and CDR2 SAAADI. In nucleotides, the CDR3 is TGCGCCAGCAGTGAGGGAGTAGATACTGAAGCTTTCTTT. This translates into CASSEGVDTEAFF.

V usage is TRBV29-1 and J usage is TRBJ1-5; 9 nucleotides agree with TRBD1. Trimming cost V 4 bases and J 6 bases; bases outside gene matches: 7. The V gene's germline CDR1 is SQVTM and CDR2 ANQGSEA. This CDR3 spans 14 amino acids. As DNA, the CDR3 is TGCAGCGTTGGGACAGGGGCGGGCGGTCAGCCCCAGCATTTT. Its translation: CSVGTGAGGQPQHF.

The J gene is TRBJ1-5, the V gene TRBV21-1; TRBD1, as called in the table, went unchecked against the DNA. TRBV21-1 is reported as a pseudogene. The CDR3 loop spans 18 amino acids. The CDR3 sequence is CASSKGQGAKASGQPQHF. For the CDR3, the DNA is TGTGCCAGCAGCAAGGGACAGGGGGCGAAGGCCTCCGGGCAGCCCCAGCATTTT.

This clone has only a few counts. The CDR3 sequence: CASTVDGVGREAFF. CDR3 sequence (DNA): TGTGCCAGCACCGTAGATGGGGTCGGGAGAGAAGCTTTCTTT. The J gene is TRBJ1-1, the V gene TRBV4-2, with D unresolved. V was pared by 7 bases and J by 8 bases, with 20 bases between. The CDR3 is 14 amino acids. Germline CDR1 reads LGHNA; CDR2 reads YNFKEQ.

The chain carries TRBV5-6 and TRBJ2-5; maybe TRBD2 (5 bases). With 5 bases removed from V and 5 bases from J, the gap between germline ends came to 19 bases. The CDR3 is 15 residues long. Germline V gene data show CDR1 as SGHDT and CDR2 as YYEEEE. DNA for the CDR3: TGTGCCAGCAGTTGGCAGCGGAAGTTCGGGGAGACCCAGTACTTC. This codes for CASSWQRKFGETQYF.

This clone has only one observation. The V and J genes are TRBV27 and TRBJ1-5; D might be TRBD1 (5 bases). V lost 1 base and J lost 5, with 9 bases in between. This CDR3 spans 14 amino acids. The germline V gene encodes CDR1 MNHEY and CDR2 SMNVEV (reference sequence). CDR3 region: CASSLWGRDQPQHF. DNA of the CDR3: TGTGCCAGCAGTTTATGGGGCAGGGATCAGCCCCAGCATTTT.

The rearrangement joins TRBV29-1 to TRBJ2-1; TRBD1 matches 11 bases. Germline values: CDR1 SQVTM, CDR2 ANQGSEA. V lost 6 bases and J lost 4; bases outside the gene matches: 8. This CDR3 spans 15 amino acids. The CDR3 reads CSVARGTGGYNEQFF. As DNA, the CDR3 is TGCAGCGTCGCCCGAGGGACAGGGGGATACAATGAGCAGTTCTTC.

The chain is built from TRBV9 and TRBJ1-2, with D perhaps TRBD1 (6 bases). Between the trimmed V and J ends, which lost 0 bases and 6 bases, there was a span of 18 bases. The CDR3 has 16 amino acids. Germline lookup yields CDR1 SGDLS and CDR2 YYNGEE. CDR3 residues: CASSVDPGGREDGYTF. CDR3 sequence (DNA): TGTGCCAGCAGCGTAGACCCGGGGGGCAGGGAGGATGGCTACACCTTC.

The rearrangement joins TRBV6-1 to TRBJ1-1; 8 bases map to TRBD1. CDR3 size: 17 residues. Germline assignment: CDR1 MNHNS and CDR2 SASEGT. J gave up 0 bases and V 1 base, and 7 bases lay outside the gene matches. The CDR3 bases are TGTGCCAGCAGTGAAGGACGGACAGGGAGGGTGAACACTGAAGCTTTCTTT. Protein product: CASSEGRTGRVNTEAFF.

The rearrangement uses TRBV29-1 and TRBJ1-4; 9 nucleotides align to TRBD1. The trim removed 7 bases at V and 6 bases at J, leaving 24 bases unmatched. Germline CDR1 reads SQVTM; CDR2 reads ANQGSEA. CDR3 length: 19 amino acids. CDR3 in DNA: TGCAGCGGATCAGTTGAGCCGCTCTTACAGGGGGCGCCGGATGAAAAACTGTTTTTT. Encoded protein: CSGSVEPLLQGAPDEKLFF.

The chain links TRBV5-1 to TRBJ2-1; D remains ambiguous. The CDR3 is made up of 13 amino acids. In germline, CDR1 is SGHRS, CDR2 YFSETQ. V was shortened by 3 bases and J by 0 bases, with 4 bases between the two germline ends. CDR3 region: CASSSSSYNEQFF. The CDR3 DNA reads TGCGCCAGCAGCTCGAGCTCCTACAATGAGCAGTTCTTC. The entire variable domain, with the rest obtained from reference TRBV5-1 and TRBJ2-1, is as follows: KAGVTQTPRYLIKTRGQQVTLSCSPISGHRSVSWYQQTPGQGLQFLFEYFSETQRNKGNFPGRFSGRQFSNSRSEMNVSTLELGDSALYLCASSSSSYNEQFFGPGTRLTVL.

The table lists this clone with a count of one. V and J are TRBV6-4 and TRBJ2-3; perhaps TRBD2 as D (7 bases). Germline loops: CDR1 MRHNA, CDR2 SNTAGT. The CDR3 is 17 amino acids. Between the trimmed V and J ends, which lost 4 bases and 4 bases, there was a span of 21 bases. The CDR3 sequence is CASSVHSGGGGSDTQYF. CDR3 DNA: TGTGCCAGCAGTGTCCACTCAGGAGGGGGGGGCTCAGATACGCAGTATTTT.

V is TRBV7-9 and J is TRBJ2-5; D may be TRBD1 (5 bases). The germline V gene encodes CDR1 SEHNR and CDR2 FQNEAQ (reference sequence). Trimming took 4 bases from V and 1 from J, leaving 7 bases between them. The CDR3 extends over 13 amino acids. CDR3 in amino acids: CASSSRVQETQYF. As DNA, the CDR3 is TGTGCCAGCAGCTCCAGGGTCCAAGAGACCCAGTACTTC.

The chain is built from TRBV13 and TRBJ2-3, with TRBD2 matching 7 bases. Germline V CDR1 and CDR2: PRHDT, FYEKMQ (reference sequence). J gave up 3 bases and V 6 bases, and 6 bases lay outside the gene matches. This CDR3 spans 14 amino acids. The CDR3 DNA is TGTGCCAGCAGGAGGGAGGGGCCGACAGATACGCAGTATTTT. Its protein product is CASRREGPTDTQYF.

The CDR3 loop is CSVEESGTANNEQFF. The CDR3 DNA sequence: TGCAGCGTTGAAGAGTCCGGGACAGCTAACAATGAGCAGTTCTTC. The V and J genes are TRBV29-1 and TRBJ2-1; 7 nucleotides align to TRBD1. J was trimmed by 5 bases and V by 0 bases; bases with no gene match: 7. The V gene's germline CDR1 is SQVTM and CDR2 ANQGSEA. The CDR3 totals 15 residues.

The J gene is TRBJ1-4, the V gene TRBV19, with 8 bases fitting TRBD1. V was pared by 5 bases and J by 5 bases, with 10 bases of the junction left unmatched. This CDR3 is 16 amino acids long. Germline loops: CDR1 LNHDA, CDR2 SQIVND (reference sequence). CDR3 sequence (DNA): TGTGCCAGTAGTCTCATCCCAGGGGGCTTGAATGAAAAACTGTTTTTT. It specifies CASSLIPGGLNEKLFF.

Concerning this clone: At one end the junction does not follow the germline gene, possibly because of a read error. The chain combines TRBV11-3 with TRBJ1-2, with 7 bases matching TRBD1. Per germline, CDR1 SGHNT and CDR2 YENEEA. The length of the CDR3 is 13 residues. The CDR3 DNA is TGTGCCAGCAGCTTAGATCACCCTCGACAGGGCCTTTGG. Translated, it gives CASSLDHPRQGLW. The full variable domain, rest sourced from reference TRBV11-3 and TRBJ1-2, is EAGVVQSPRYKIIEKKQPVAFWCNPISGHNTLYWYLQNLGQGPELLIRYENEEAVDDSQLPKDRFSAERLKGVDSTLKIQPAELGDSAVYLCASSLDHPRQGLWGSGTRLTVV.

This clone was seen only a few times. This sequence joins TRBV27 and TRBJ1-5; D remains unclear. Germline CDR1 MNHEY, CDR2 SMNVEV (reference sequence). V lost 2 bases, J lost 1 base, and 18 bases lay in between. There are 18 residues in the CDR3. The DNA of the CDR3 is TGTGCCAGCAGTTTAGAGGGTGTGGGTGGTGCGAGCAATCAGCCCCAGCATTTT. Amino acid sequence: CASSLEGVGGASNQPQHF.

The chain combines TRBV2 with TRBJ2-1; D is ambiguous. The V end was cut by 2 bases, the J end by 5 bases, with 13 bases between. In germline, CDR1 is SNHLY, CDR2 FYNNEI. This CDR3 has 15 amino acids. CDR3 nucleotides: TGTGCCAGCAGTGAAATAGGTGGCGGCAACAATGAGCAGTTCTTC. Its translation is CASSEIGGGNNEQFF.